This T cell receptor (beta chain) was identified in a study of T cells after yellow fever vaccination. Study-level information: Fractions low in cell number were prepared with SMART-Seq v4 Ultra Low Input. General study findings and limits: Post-booster reappearance was seen for most primary-vaccination clones (around 97% CD4, 75% to 90% CD8).

This clonotype was seen at least ten times. The antigen is unknown. The length of the CDR3 is 13 residues. The germline V gene encodes CDR1 SQVTM and CDR2 ANQGSEA. V dropped 4 bases and J dropped 7 bases, with 14 bases sitting between them. A process of 5'RACE template switching, which added a universal primer site and UMIs, was used to make TCR cDNA. TCRdb recomputed calls from the 5' RACE reads with MiXCR, one row per CDR3 protein. The table lists over 110,000 distinct CDR3 sequences, 7.7% of them singletons. The specimen comprised CD4+ T cells sorted from PBMCs, sampled 5 days after the yellow fever booster vaccination. This clonotype originated in a man aged 25-45 years who received the YFV17D yellow fever vaccine. The chain has TRBV29-1 and TRBJ2-1; D is ambiguous. The CDR3, as DNA: TGCAGCGTTGGGTGGACCTCTCAGAATGAGCAGTTCTTC. Protein product: CSVGWTSQNEQFF.